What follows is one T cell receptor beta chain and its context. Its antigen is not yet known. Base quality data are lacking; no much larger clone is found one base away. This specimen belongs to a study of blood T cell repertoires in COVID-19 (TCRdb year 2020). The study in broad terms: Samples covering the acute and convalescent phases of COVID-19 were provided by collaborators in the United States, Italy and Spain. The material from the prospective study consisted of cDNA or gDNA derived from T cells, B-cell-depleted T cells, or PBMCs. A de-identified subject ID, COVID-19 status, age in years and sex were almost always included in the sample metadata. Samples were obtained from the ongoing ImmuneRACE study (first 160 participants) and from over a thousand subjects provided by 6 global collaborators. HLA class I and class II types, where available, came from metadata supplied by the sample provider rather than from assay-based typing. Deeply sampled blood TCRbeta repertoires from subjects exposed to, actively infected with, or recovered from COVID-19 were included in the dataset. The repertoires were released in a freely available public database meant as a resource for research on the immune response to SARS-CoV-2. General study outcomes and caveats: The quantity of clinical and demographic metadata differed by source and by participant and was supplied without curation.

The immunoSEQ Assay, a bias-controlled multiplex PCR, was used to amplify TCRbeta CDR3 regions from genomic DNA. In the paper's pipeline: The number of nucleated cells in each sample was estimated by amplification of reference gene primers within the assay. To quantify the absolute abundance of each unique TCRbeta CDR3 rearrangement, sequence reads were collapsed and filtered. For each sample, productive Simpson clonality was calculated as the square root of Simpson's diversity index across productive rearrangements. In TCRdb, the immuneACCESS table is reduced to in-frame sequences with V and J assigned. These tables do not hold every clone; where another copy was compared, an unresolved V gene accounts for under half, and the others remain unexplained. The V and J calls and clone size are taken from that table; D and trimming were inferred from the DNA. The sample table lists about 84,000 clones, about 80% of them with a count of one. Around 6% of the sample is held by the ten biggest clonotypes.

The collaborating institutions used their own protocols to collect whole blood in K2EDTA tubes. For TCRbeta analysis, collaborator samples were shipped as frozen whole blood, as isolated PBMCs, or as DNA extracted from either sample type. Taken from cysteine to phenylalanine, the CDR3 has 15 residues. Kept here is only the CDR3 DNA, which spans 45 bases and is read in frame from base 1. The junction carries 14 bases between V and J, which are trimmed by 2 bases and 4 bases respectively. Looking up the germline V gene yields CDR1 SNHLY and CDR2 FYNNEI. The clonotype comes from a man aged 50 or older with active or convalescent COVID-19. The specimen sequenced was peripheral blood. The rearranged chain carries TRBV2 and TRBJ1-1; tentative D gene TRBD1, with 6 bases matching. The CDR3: CASSERSVGATEAFF. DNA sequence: TGTGCCAGCAGTGAAAGGAGTGTGGGGGCCACTGAAGCTTTCTTT.